Listed here is a single T cell receptor (beta chain). The antigen remains unidentified. These data come from a study of response to subunit inactivated influenza vaccine. General observations from the study: There was a suggestion from the authors that each seasonal influenza vaccination recruits few new T cells.

Each CDR3 protein gets one entry after TCRdb re-called the RT-PCR reads with MiXCR. This sample has under 850,000 distinct CDR3 sequences, with less than 20% found just once. CDR3 length: 15 amino acids. The ends were cut back, 2 bases at V and 5 bases at J, with 13 bases in the middle. CDR1 SGHDN and CDR2 FVKESK come from the germline V gene. The TCR comes from a man aged 45-65 years who received an inactivated influenza vaccine. The chain recombines TRBV14 with TRBJ2-1; D possibly corresponds to TRBD2 (5 bases). This specimen consisted of PBMCs from blood, obtained less than 6 days after vaccination. CDR3 in DNA: TGTGCCAGCAGCCAATTGAGGGCCCCCCACAATGAGCAGTTCTTC. Translated, it gives CASSQLRAPHNEQFF. Based on the CDR3 plus reference TRBV14 and TRBJ2-1, the full variable domain is EAGVTQFPSHSVIEKGQTVTLRCDPISGHDNLYWYRRVMGKEIKFLLHFVKESKQDESGMPNNRFLAERTGGTYSTLKVQPAELEDSGVYFCASSQLRAPHNEQFFGPGTRLTVL.